This T cell receptor (beta chain) was retrieved from a study of blood T cell repertoires in COVID-19. The CDR3 extends over 14 amino acids. Germline V gene sequence: CDR1 SGHVS, CDR2 FNYEAQ. Trimming removed 5 bases from V and 7 bases from J, with 15 bases in between. The table came from immunoSEQ multiplex PCR; TCRdb's copy has only in-frame clones and leaves some out. Of approximately 180,000 clones listed, 80% to 95% are singletons. The chain carries TRBV7-6 and TRBJ2-1, with D perhaps matching TRBD2 (5 bases). This receptor was identified in a man in his fifties with acute or convalescent COVID-19. Sequenced input: peripheral blood. This CDR3 reads CASSPGLFWNEQFF. CDR3 bases: TGTGCCAGCAGCCCTGGACTGTTTTGGAATGAGCAGTTCTTC. Supplemented by reference TRBV7-6 and TRBJ2-1, the full variable domain reads GAGVSQSPRYKVTKRGQDVALRCDPISGHVSLYWYRQALGQGPEFLTYFNYEAQQDKSGLPNDRFSAERPEGSISTLTIQRTEQRDSAMYRCASSPGLFWNEQFFGPGTRLTVL.